Shown below are 9 T cell receptor beta chains from a single sample sequenced in a study of blood T cell repertoires in COVID-19. TCRdb's copy holds only in-frame clones and misses some; the assay was immunoSEQ multiplex PCR. The sample lists a few hundred thousand clones, approximately 91% seen once, with approximately 0.94% in the top ten. Sequencing used peripheral blood. These receptors all come from a woman aged 40 to 50 who had recovered from COVID-19.

J is TRBJ1-4 and V is TRBV4-2; no clear D. Germline V CDR1 and CDR2: LGHNA, YNFKEQ. This CDR3 comprises 17 residues. The V end was cut by 0 bases, the J end by 0 bases, with 11 bases between. The CDR3 nucleotides are TGTGCCAGCAGCCAAGAGGGCCAGTTTGCAACTAATGAAAAACTGTTTTTT. Its protein is CASSQEGQFATNEKLFF.

V usage is TRBV27 and J usage is TRBJ2-3; D not certain. V lost 7 bases to trimming and J lost 0 bases, with 8 bases between them. Per the germline V gene, CDR1 is MNHEY and CDR2 is SMNVEV (reference sequence). The CDR3 is 13 residues long. For the CDR3, the DNA is TGTGCCAGCAAGCTTTGGAGCACAGATACGCAGTATTTT. Translating it yields CASKLWSTDTQYF.

The CDR3 here is CASSLSSANTGELFF. CDR3 coding DNA: TGTGCCAGCAGCTTATCTAGCGCGAACACCGGGGAGCTGTTTTTT. J is TRBJ2-2 and V is TRBV11-1, with D possibly being TRBD2 (6 bases). This CDR3 has 15 amino acids. With 2 bases removed from V and 0 bases from J, the gap between germline ends came to 7 bases. CDR1 is SGHAT and CDR2 is FQDESV in the germline V gene (reference sequence). Together with reference TRBV11-1 and TRBJ2-2, the CDR3 gives the full variable domain: EAEVAQSPRYKITEKSQAVAFWCDPISGHATLYWYRQILGQGPELLVQFQDESVVDDSQLPKDRFSAERLKGVDSTLKIQPAELGDSAMYLCASSLSSANTGELFFGEGSRLTVL.

J is TRBJ1-5 and V is TRBV5-8; TRBD1 is a possible D gene (6 bases). The CDR3 has 17 amino acids. V lost 0 bases and J lost 0, with 13 bases in between. Germline CDR1 SGHTS, CDR2 YDEGEE. CDR3 region: CASSLAKDSHSNQPQHF. CDR3 nucleotides: TGTGCCAGCAGCTTGGCCAAGGACAGCCATAGCAATCAGCCCCAGCATTTT.

The chain has TRBV4-1 and TRBJ1-1; no definite D call. The germline V gene has CDR1 MGHRA and CDR2 YSYEKL. This CDR3 has 14 amino acids. The V and J ends lost 3 bases and 0 bases respectively, with 8 bases between them. Here the CDR3 reads CASSHETVNTEAFF. CDR3 sequence (DNA): TGCGCCAGCAGCCACGAAACAGTGAACACTGAAGCTTTCTTT.

V and J are TRBV24-1 and TRBJ2-7, with TRBD1 matching over 9 bases. The CDR3 is 14 amino acids. Per the germline V gene, CDR1 is KGHDR and CDR2 is SFDVKD. The V segment lost 4 bases and the J segment 5 bases; nucleotides outside the gene matches: 5. In nucleotides, the CDR3 is TGTGCCACCAGTGAGGGACAGGGCCCCCACGAGCAGTACTTC. Translation: CATSEGQGPHEQYF.

V and J are TRBV9 and TRBJ1-1; D unclear. Per the germline V gene, CDR1 is SGDLS and CDR2 is YYNGEE. This CDR3 spans 15 amino acids. V dropped 0 bases and J dropped 0 bases, with 9 bases sitting between them. CDR3 bases: TGTGCCAGCAGCGTAGTTGAACAGATGAACACTGAAGCTTTCTTT. Amino acid sequence: CASSVVEQMNTEAFF.

This clone was counted a single time. This chain connects TRBV11-3 to TRBJ1-1, with unresolved D. Deletions cut 3 bases from V and 1 base from J, with 6 bases between. Germline CDR1 reads SGHNT; CDR2 reads YENEEA. This CDR3 is 13 amino acids long. CDR3 nucleotide sequence: TGTGCCAGCAGCTTCGAGGGGAACACTGAAGCTTTCTTT. Its translation: CASSFEGNTEAFF.

The CDR3 region is CASSPHRQGNQPQHF. DNA for the CDR3: TGTGCCAGCAGTCCCCACCGACAGGGCAATCAGCCCCAGCATTTT. The chain carries TRBV28 and TRBJ1-5; weak D call: TRBD1 (6 bases). The length of the CDR3 is 15 residues. Germline V gene data show CDR1 as MDHEN and CDR2 as SYDVKM. V was cut by 5 bases and J by 2 bases, with 13 bases left in between. The whole variable domain, filled in from reference TRBV28 and TRBJ1-5, reads DVKVTQSSRYLVKRTGEKVFLECVQDMDHENMFWYRQDPGLGLRLIYFSYDVKMKEKGDIPEGYSVSREKKERFSLILESASTNQTSMYLCASSPHRQGNQPQHFGDGTRLSIL.